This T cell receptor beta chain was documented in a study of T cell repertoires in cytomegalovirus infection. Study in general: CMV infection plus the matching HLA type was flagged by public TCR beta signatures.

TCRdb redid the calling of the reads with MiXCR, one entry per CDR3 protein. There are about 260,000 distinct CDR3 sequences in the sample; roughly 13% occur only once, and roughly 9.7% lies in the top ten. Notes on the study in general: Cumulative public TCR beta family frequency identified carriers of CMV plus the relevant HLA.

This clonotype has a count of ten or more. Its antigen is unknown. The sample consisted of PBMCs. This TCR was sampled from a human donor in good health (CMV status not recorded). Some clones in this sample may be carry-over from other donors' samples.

CDR3 in DNA: TGTGCCAGCAGCTTAAATCTTAGGGGTAATTCACCCCTCCACTTT. Residues: CASSLNLRGNSPLHF. The chain carries TRBV7-6 and TRBJ1-6, with TRBD1 as a possible D gene (5 bases). V lost 2 bases to trimming and J lost 6 bases, with 11 bases between them. The CDR3 covers 15 residues. CDR1 is SGHVS, CDR2 FNYEAQ, per germline.